The subject of this entry is one T cell receptor beta chain. The CDR3 runs 15 residues. The J segment lost 1 base and the V segment lost 2 bases, leaving 3 bases of the junction unmatched. Germline V gives CDR1 PRHDT, CDR2 FYEKMQ (reference sequence). In the study's own analysis: Amplifying reference gene primers gave estimates of nucleated cell counts. The data were produced by immunoSEQ multiplex PCR, yet TCRdb's version contains in-frame clones alone and is incomplete. From that table come the V and J calls and clone size; the DNA was used to work out D and trimming. Counted here are about 210,000 clones, roughly 94% occurring once; the ten biggest clones make up approximately 1.2%. The data were obtained in a study of blood T cell repertoires in COVID-19. For the study at large: COVID-19 samples collected from the United States, Italy and Spain covered acute and convalescent phases.

The chain employs TRBV13 and TRBJ2-7, with 9 positions matching TRBD2. The TCR sequence derives from a man younger than 40 with acute or convalescent COVID-19. Sequenced: peripheral blood. In DNA, the CDR3 is TGTGCCAGCAGCTTAATTGCGGGAGGGTCCTACGAGCAGTACTTC. Residues: CASSLIAGGSYEQYF.